This TCR beta chain comes out of a study of cytomegalovirus exposure and HLA in healthy donors. The germline gives CDR1 SGHVS, CDR2 FNYEAQ. With 5 bases clipped from V and 4 bases from J, the junction kept 7 bases outside the gene matches. This CDR3 comprises 14 residues. Broader study findings: Serostatus for CMV was the only available immune exposure information.

In the case of this clone: Its antigen is not known.

PCR amplification relied on 60 Vbeta primers (plus 13 Jbeta primers). Data came from immunoSEQ multiplex PCR; TCRdb stores just in-frame clones and leaves some out. The profile shows some 200,000 clones, 75% to 90% of them singletons. This TCR was sampled from a man in his forties or fifties in good health and CMV-seropositive. Sequencing was performed on PBMCs. The chain joins TRBV7-6 to TRBJ2-7; 8 bases are a match to TRBD2. CDR3 sequence (DNA): TGTGCCAGCAGCCTTACAGGGACTAGTTACGAGCAGTACTTC. It encodes CASSLTGTSYEQYF.